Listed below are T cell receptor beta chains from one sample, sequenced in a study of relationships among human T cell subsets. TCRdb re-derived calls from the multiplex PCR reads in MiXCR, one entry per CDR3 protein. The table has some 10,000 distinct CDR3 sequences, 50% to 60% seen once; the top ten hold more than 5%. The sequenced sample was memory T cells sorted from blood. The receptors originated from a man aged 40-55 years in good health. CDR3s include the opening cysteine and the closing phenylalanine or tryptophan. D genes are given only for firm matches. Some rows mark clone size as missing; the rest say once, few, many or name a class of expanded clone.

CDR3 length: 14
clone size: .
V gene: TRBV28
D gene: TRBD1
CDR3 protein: CASRKGQGGQPQHF

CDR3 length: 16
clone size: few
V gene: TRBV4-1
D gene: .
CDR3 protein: CASSLRAGDSNQPQHF

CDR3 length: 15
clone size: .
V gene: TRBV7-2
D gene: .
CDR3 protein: CASSLLGASTDTQYF

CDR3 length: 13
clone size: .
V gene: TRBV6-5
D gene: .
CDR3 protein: CASSPVSGNGYTF

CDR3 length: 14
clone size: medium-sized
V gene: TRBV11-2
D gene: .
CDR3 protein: CASSFSGATDTQYF

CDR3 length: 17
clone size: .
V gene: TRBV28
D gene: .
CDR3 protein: CASSLFGQLSSYNEQFF

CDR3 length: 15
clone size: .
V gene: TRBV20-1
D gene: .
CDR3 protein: CSARDVVEGSTEAFF

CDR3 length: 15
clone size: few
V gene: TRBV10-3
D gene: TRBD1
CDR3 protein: CAISSGTGGNQPQHF

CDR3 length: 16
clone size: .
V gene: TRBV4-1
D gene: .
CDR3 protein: CASSQDWAGSGNTIYF

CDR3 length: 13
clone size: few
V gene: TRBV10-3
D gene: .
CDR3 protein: CAISAAREETQYF

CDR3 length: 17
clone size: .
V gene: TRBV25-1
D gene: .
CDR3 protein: CASSGELSGRHTDTQYF

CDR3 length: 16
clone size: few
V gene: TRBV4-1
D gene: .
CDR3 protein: CASRKRVAANTDTQYF

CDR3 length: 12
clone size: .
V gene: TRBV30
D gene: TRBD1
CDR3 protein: CAWSGDRDGYTF

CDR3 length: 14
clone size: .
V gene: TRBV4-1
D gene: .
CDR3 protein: CASSQEWTATEQYF

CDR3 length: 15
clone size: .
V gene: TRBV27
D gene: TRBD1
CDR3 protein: CASSFRDRRNNEQFF

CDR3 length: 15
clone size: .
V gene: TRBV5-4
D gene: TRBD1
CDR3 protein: CASSPGQGAWETQYF

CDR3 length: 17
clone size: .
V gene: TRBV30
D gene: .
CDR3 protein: CAWSASLRSPANYGYTF

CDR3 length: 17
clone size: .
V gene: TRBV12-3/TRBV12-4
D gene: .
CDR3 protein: CASSSGRTGGTYNEQFF

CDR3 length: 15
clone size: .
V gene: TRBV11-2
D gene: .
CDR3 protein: CASSLEPYSNQPQHF

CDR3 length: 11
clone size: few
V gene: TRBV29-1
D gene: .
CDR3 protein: CSVEKGSTQYF

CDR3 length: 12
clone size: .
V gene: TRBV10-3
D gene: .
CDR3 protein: CAISESGDTQYF

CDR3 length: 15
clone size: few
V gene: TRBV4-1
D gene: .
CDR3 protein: CASSPEHQMGSPLHF

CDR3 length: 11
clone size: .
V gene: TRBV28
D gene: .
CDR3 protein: CASLGNTEAFF

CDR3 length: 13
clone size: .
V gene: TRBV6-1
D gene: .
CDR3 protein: CASSQGWNQPQHF

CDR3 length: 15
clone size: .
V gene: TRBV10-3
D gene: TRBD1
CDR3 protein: CAIRAGQTSNQPQHF

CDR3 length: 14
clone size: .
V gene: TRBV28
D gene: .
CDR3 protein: CASSLTRSNYGYTF

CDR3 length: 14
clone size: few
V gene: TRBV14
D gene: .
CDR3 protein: CASSQVSHTGELFF

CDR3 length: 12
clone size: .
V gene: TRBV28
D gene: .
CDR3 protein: CASSLAAYTQCF

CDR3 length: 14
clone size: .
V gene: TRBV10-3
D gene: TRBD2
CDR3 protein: CAIRPGTSEKTQYF

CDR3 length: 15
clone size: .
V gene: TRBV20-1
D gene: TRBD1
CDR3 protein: CSAPELAQGAYGYTF

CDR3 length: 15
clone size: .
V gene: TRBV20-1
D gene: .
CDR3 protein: CSARRGGLMRQPQHF

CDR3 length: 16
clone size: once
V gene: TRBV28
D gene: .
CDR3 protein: CASSFGSGALNTEAFF

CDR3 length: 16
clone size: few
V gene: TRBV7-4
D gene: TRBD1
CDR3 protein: CASSFVGTEDFYEQYF

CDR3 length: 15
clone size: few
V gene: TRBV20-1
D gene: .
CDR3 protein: CSASPSQGSGEKLFF

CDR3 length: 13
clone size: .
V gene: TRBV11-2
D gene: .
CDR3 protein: CASSWRLDGTQYF

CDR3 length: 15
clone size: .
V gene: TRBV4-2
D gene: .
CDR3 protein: CASSQDGGSLDTQYF

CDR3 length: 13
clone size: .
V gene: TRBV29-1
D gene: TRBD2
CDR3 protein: CSVGLAGGDTQYF

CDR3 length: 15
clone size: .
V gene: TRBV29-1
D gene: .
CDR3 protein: CSVQKVSLSNYGYTF

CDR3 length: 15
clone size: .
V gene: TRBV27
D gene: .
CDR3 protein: CASSLGVLTYNGQFF

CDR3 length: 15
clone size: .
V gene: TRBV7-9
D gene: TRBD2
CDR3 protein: CASSLLAGGTDTQYF

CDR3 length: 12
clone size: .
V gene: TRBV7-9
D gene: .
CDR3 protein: CASTSTVYGYTF

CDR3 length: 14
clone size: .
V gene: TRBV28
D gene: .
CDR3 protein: CASSLPVSGNTIYF

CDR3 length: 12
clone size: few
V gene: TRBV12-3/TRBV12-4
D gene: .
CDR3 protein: CASSLANYEQYF

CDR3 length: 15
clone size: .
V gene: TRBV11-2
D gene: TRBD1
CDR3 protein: CASSSNRGHTGELFF

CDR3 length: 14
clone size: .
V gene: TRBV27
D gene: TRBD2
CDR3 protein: CASSGTSGAETQYF

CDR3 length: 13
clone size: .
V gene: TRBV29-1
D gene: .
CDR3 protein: CSAPGTANTEAFF